These 9 T cell receptor beta chains share one sample of origin, sequenced in a study of blood T cell repertoires in COVID-19. Measured with immunoSEQ multiplex PCR; TCRdb has only the in-frame clones, and not every one. Of tens of thousands of clones in the sample, about 82% were seen once. What was sequenced was peripheral blood. Receptors originate from a man of 80 years or more with active COVID-19.

The J gene is TRBJ2-7, the V gene TRBV15; 12 bases agree with TRBD1. Germline CDR1 reads LNHNV; CDR2 reads YYDKDF (reference sequence). This CDR3 contains 16 residues. J lost 5 bases, V lost 3 bases, and 8 bases had no gene match. The CDR3 sequence: CATSSTPGQGAHEQYF. CDR3 nucleotide sequence: TGTGCCACCAGCAGTACCCCGGGACAGGGGGCCCACGAGCAGTACTTC.

The chain has TRBV6-2 or TRBV6-3 and TRBJ1-5; the match to TRBD1 covers 8 bases. The CDR3 is made up of 15 amino acids. The germline V gene has CDR1 MNHEY and CDR2 SVGEGT. Losses at the gene ends were 5 bases for V and 4 bases for J; bases not matched to a gene: 7. The CDR3, as DNA: TGTGCCAGCAGTCCCAGGGGGCGCGGGAATCAGCCCCAGCATTTT. It codes for CASSPRGRGNQPQHF.

This clone came up a few times. The chain carries TRBV6-1 and TRBJ1-6; 11 nucleotides align to TRBD1. V dropped 1 base and J dropped 10; count of bases not matched to a gene: 6. Germline assignment: CDR1 MNHNS and CDR2 SASEGT. This CDR3 region has 16 residues. The CDR3 nucleotides are TGTGCCAGCAGTGAAGTCAGGACAGGGGGCCTATCACCCCTCCACTTT. Protein: CASSEVRTGGLSPLHF.

The chain joins TRBV2 to TRBJ2-2; 10 nucleotides agree with TRBD1. This CDR3 spans 17 amino acids. Germline CDR1 reads SNHLY; CDR2 reads FYNNEI. Trimming cost V 4 bases and J 3 bases; bases outside gene matches: 8. Written as DNA, the CDR3 is TGTGCCAGCAGTGGGGCCGTAGGGACAGGGGACACCGGGGAGCTGTTTTTT. Translating it yields CASSGAVGTGDTGELFF.

This clone was observed a few times. CDR3 residues: CASNGTENTEAFF. CDR3 DNA: TGTGCCAGCAACGGGACAGAGAACACTGAAGCTTTCTTT. This rearrangement joins TRBV6-4 to TRBJ1-1, with 7 bases aligning to TRBD1. The CDR3 has 13 residues. Trimming at V came to 7 bases and at J to 1 base, leaving 3 bases not matched to a gene. The germline V gene has CDR1 MRHNA and CDR2 SNTAGT.

The rearrangement links TRBV6-4 to TRBJ1-6; 10 nucleotides agree with TRBD1. The CDR3 contains 15 residues. The germline V gene encodes CDR1 MRHNA and CDR2 SNTAGT. After removal of 8 bases from V and 9 bases from J, the junction contained 10 bases not matched to a gene. CDR3: CASSRDRGPSSPLHF. DNA of the CDR3: TGTGCCAGCTCCCGGGACAGGGGCCCTTCTTCACCCCTCCACTTT.

The chain joins TRBV7-6 to TRBJ2-1; D possibly corresponds to TRBD1 (5 bases). There are 15 residues in the CDR3. CDR1 and CDR2 from the germline V gene are SGHVS and FNYEAQ. V shed 1 base and J shed 6 bases, with 13 bases lying between them. CDR3 residues: CASSLVSQGFNEQFF. The DNA of the CDR3 is TGTGCCAGCAGCTTAGTTAGTCAGGGCTTCAATGAGCAGTTCTTC.

The chain employs TRBV7-9 and TRBJ1-1, with TRBD1 matching over 11 bases. CDR1 and CDR2 from the germline V gene are SEHNR and FQNEAQ (reference sequence). Trimming removed 5 bases from V and 7 bases from J; junction bases left unmatched: 12. This CDR3 contains 16 residues. The CDR3: CASSPWSRDRGGEAFF. The CDR3 coding sequence is TGTGCCAGCAGCCCATGGTCCCGGGACAGGGGGGGTGAAGCTTTCTTT.

The gene calls are TRBV28 and TRBJ1-5; 7 positions match TRBD1. Trimming removed 5 bases from V and 3 bases from J; junction bases left unmatched: 4. Germline loops: CDR1 MDHEN, CDR2 SYDVKM. The length of the CDR3 is 14 residues. Here the CDR3 DNA reads TGTGCCAGCAGTACGGGACAGAACAATCAGCCCCAGCATTTT. Its translation: CASSTGQNNQPQHF.